A single sample is the source of the 10 T cell receptor beta chains below, sequenced in a study of blood T cell repertoires in COVID-19. Assay: immunoSEQ multiplex PCR; the TCRdb copy retains only in-frame clones and omits some. This sample yields roughly 500,000 clones, of which roughly 88% are seen a single time; 1.8% belongs to the top ten. The sequenced sample was PBMCs or T cells enriched from blood (not recorded which). All receptors come from a woman between 40 and 55 years old who had recovered from COVID-19.

CDR3 sequence: CASSLRPYAMTSGDTDTQYF. The CDR3 nucleotides are TGCGCCAGCAGCCTACGTCCTTACGCTATGACTAGCGGGGACACAGATACGCAGTATTTT. This rearrangement joins TRBV5-1 to TRBJ2-3; 11 bases map to TRBD2. The CDR3 has 20 residues. J gave up 2 bases and V 4 bases, and 18 bases lay outside the gene matches. Germline V gene data show CDR1 as SGHRS and CDR2 as YFSETQ.

This chain joins TRBV9 and TRBJ1-1; D is uncertain. V lost 4 bases and J lost 5, with 15 bases in between. Per germline, CDR1 SGDLS and CDR2 YYNGEE. The CDR3 has 14 residues. The CDR3 region is CASSPYYEETEAFF. The CDR3 DNA follows: TGTGCCAGCAGCCCCTACTACGAGGAGACTGAAGCTTTCTTT.

This sequence joins TRBV27 and TRBJ1-3, with D maybe TRBD1 (5 bases). This CDR3 has 14 residues. The germline V and J ends were trimmed by 2 bases and 4 bases, with 9 bases remaining between them. Per germline, CDR1 MNHEY and CDR2 SMNVEV (reference sequence). CDR3 protein: CASSLQGAGNTIYF. The CDR3 region has the DNA TGTGCCAGCAGTTTACAGGGTGCGGGAAACACCATATATTTT.

The rearrangement uses TRBV2 and TRBJ1-6; D is undetermined. CDR3 length equals 13 residues. The V end lost 1 base, the J end lost 11 bases, and 9 bases lay between the germline ends. In germline, CDR1 is SNHLY, CDR2 FYNNEI. The CDR3 bases are TGTGCCAGCAGTGAAGGAAGCGTTGCACCCCTCCACTTT. Its translation is CASSEGSVAPLHF.

The chain links TRBV14 to TRBJ1-1, with D possibly being TRBD1 (5 bases). CDR3 size: 13 residues. V was pared by 4 bases and J by 13 bases, with 19 bases between. From germline, CDR1 is SGHDN and CDR2 FVKESK. Here the CDR3 reads CASSPFPEGIVFF. Here the CDR3 DNA reads TGTGCCAGCAGCCCCTTCCCGGAGGGGATTGTTTTCTTT.

The rearrangement uses TRBV21-1 and TRBJ1-5. TRBV21-1 is designated a pseudogene. The CDR3 contains 12 residues. The CDR3: CASSKGVQPQHF. CDR3 coding DNA: TGTGCCAGCAGCAAGGGAGTTCAGCCCCAGCATTTT.

This rearrangement joins TRBV6-6 to TRBJ2-6; D possibly corresponds to TRBD2 (7 bases). Germline CDR1 is MNHNY and CDR2 is SVGAGI (reference sequence). Between the trimmed V and J ends, which lost 6 bases and 3 bases, there was a span of 24 bases. The CDR3 runs to 19 residues. The DNA of the CDR3 is TGTGCCAGCAGCGACTCAGACGGGGGGCTGATTGATGGGGCCAACGTCCTGACTTTC. Residues: CASSDSDGGLIDGANVLTF.

The chain couples TRBV27 to TRBJ2-5; no clear D. The CDR3 length is 13 residues. Germline V gene data show CDR1 as MNHEY and CDR2 as SMNVEV (reference sequence). Between the trimmed V and J ends, which lost 6 bases and 1 base, there was a span of 9 bases. Written as DNA, the CDR3 is TGTGCCAGCAGACTCCGTGCCCAAGAGACCCAGTACTTC. Translation: CASRLRAQETQYF.

This chain joins TRBV29-1 and TRBJ1-4; TRBD1 is a possible D gene (5 bases). V lost 5 bases, J lost 2 bases, and 12 bases lay in between. Germline-derived CDR1 and CDR2 are SQVTM and ANQGSEA. There are 14 residues in the CDR3. The CDR3 nucleotides read TGCAGCGTTTCGCAGGGAGGTACTAATGAAAAACTGTTTTTT. Protein product: CSVSQGGTNEKLFF. Full variable domain (outside the CDR3, taken from reference TRBV29-1 and TRBJ1-4): SAVISQKPSRDICQRGTSLTIQCQVDSQVTMMFWYRQQPGQSLTLIATANQGSEATYESGFVIDKFPISRPNLTFSTLTVSNMSPEDSSIYLCSVSQGGTNEKLFFGSGTQLSVL.

V usage is TRBV6-2 or TRBV6-3 and J usage is TRBJ1-1; D is ambiguous. This CDR3 is built from 15 residues. In germline, CDR1 is MNHEY, CDR2 SVGEGT. The V end lost 2 bases, the J end lost 4 bases, and 14 bases lay between the germline ends. This chain's CDR3 is CASSYPGGEGTEAFF. The CDR3 nucleotides read TGTGCCAGCAGTTACCCGGGCGGGGAGGGCACTGAAGCTTTCTTT.